A single T cell receptor (beta chain) is shown here with its context. Germline CDR1 is MNHEY and CDR2 is SVGAGI. The V and J ends lost 4 bases and 6 bases, in that order; junction bases with no gene match: 7. The CDR3 has 15 residues. The record originates from a study of radiotherapy plus CTLA-4 blockade in lung cancer. Profiled with immunoSEQ multiplex PCR; TCRdb holds only in-frame clones, not every one. The repertoire holds approximately 69,000 clones, with over 65% as singletons. This clonotype originated in a human donor with non-small cell lung cancer who had a complete response to radiotherapy plus ipilimumab. The chain links TRBV6-5 to TRBJ1-1, with 11 nucleotides matching TRBD1. Sequences were derived from peripheral blood, sampled from a patient treated with radiotherapy plus ipilimumab. CDR3: CASSSQGQGAAEAFF. The CDR3 DNA reads as TGTGCCAGCAGTTCCCAAGGACAGGGGGCCGCTGAAGCTTTCTTT.